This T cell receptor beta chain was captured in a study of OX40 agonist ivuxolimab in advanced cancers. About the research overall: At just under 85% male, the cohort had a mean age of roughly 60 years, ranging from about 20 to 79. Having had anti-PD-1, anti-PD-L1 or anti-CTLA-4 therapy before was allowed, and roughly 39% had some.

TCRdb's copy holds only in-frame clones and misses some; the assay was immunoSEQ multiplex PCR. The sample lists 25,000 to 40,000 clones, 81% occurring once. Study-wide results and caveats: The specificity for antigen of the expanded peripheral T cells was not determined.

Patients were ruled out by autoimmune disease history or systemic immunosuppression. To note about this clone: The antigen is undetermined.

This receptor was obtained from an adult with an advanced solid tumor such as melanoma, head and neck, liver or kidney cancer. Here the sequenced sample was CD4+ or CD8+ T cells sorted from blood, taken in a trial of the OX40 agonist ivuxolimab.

CDR3 in DNA: TGTGCCAGCAGCAGGACGGGACAGGCGACCAACGAGCAGTACTTC. As protein: CASSRTGQATNEQYF. J is TRBJ2-7 and V is TRBV7-2; 8 bases align to TRBD1. This CDR3 comprises 15 residues. V dropped 5 bases and J dropped 5; count of bases not matched to a gene: 11. Germline-derived CDR1 and CDR2 are SGHTA and FQGNSA.